This TCR beta chain was identified in a study of blood T cell repertoires in COVID-19. This clone was detected ten times or more. Original analysis: Amplifying reference gene primers gave estimates of nucleated cell counts. Clones were sequenced by immunoSEQ multiplex PCR, and TCRdb holds only the in-frame ones, with some missing. From that table come the V and J calls and clone size; the DNA was used to work out D and trimming. The table shows around 300,000 clones, with 86% occurring only once. The CDR3 is 13 residues long. V was pared by 2 bases and J by 7 bases, with 5 bases of the junction left unmatched. Germline V gives CDR1 SEHNR, CDR2 FQNEAQ (reference sequence). The study recruited people aged roughly 18 to 100 years across 20 to 30 US areas. Donors in Cohort 3 counted as recovered after two negative PCRs, clearance, or symptom resolution.

Sequencing was performed on PBMCs or T cells enriched from blood (not recorded which). The TCR comes from a woman in her late teens or twenties who had recovered from COVID-19. This chain connects TRBV7-9 to TRBJ2-7, with 7 nucleotides matching TRBD2. The CDR3 spells CASSLLTSREQYF. The CDR3 DNA is TGTGCCAGCAGCTTATTGACTAGCAGGGAGCAGTACTTC.